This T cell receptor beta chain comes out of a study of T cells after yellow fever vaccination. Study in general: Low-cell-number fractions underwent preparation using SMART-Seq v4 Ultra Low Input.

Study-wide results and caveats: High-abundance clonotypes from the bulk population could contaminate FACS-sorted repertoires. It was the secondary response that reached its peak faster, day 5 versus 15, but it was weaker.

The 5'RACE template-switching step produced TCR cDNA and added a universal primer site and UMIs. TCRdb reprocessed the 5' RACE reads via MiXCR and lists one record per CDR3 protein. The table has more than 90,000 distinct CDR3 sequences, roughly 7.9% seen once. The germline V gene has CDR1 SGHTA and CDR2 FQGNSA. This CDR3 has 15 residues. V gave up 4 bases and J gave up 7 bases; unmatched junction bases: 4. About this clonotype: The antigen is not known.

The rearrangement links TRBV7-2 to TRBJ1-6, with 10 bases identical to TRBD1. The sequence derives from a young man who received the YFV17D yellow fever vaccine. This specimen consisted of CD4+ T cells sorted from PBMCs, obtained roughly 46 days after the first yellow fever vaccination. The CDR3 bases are TGTGCCAGCAGCTCCCGACAGGGGGCGAATTCACCCCTCCACTTT. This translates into CASSSRQGANSPLHF.